This T cell receptor (beta chain) came from a study of T-cell reconstitution after alpha-beta-depleted transplantation in children. Notes on the study in general: Reportedly, alpha-beta T cells present about two months post-transplant originated from several hundred expanded clones of graft origin.

This clonotype has a handful of counts. The target antigen is unknown. Germline V CDR1 and CDR2: SGHTA, FQGNSA. Trimming shortened V by 2 bases and J by 0 bases, and 6 bases separated the two germline ends. This CDR3 spans 14 amino acids. Library preparation (for TCRbeta) was performed with unique molecular identifiers. TCRdb used MiXCR to reprocess the PCR reads, holding one entry per CDR3 protein. The repertoire consists of around 180,000 distinct CDR3 sequences, with 11% occurring once and the leading ten covering approximately 13%. This chain joins TRBV7-2 and TRBJ2-3; no clear D gene. The specimen was PBMCs, collected before TCRalphabeta/CD19-depleted stem cell transplant. The sequence derives from a boy aged 2 to 9 with acute myeloid leukemia, due to receive a stem cell transplant. The CDR3 protein is CASSLMDSTDTQYF. In DNA, the CDR3 is TGTGCCAGCAGCTTAATGGATAGCACAGATACGCAGTATTTT.